The 29 T cell receptor beta chains below were found in one sample sequenced in a study of PD-1 blockade in classical Hodgkin lymphoma. Sample time point: cycle 4 day 1 (C4D1), after 6 weeks of nivolumab. Each patient experienced a relapse that followed autologous stem cell transplantation, and brentuximab vedotin exposure varied. Some clones are missing from TCRdb's copy, which holds only in-frame ones; the method was immunoSEQ multiplex PCR. The table lists some 33,000 clones, 70% to 80% of them singletons, with approximately 4% in the top ten. Sequenced here: peripheral blood mononuclear cells (PBMCs), sampled before the fourth cycle of nivolumab. These receptors came from a human donor with classical Hodgkin lymphoma.

In its sample, this clone was seen a few times. This chain links TRBV5-6 with TRBJ2-1, with 8 bases fitting TRBD2. V was clipped by 5 bases and J by 7 bases; unmatched bases: 11. This CDR3 is 15 amino acids long. In germline, CDR1 is SGHDT, CDR2 YYEEEE. DNA for the CDR3: TGTGCCAGCAGTTCCCAAGCGGGGGCCGGGAATGAGCAGTTCTTC. It yields the protein CASSSQAGAGNEQFF.

V usage is TRBV15 and J usage is TRBJ1-1; D is unclear. Trimming took off 0 bases at V and 5 bases at J, with 10 bases between the two ends. CDR1 and CDR2 from the germline V gene are LNHNV and YYDKDF (reference sequence). CDR3 length: 14 amino acids. The CDR3 DNA sequence: TGTGCCACCAGCAGAGATATAGGAGGTACTGAAGCTTTCTTT. This translates into CATSRDIGGTEAFF.

The chain has TRBV6-5 and TRBJ1-2; a weak D match, TRBD1 (6 bases). Per germline, CDR1 MNHEY and CDR2 SVGAGI. The ends were cut back, 3 bases at V and 5 bases at J, with 13 bases in the middle. This CDR3 has 14 residues. The CDR3 sequence is CASSYNRQVYGYTF. For the CDR3, the DNA is TGTGCCAGCAGTTATAATCGACAGGTTTATGGCTACACCTTC.

This chain connects TRBV18 to TRBJ1-4, with D tentatively TRBD1 (6 bases). Germline CDR1 reads KGHSH; CDR2 reads LQKENI. V was trimmed by 3 bases and J by 8 bases, leaving 10 bases between them. CDR3 length: 13 amino acids. The CDR3 reads CASSPRTEEKLFF. As DNA, the CDR3 is TGTGCCAGCTCACCCAGGACAGAAGAAAAACTGTTTTTT.

The chain links TRBV7-2 to TRBJ2-7; no definite D call. V lost 2 bases, J lost 7 bases, and 6 bases lay in between. This CDR3 has 11 amino acids. In germline, CDR1 is SGHTA, CDR2 FQGNSA. The CDR3 DNA sequence: TGTGCCAGCAGCTTAAGTGAGGAGCAGTACTTC. It specifies CASSLSEEQYF.

V is TRBV6-5 and J is TRBJ1-2; TRBD1 is a possible D gene (6 bases). CDR3 length: 15 amino acids. The ends were cut back, 2 bases at V and 8 bases at J, with 18 bases in the middle. Germline V gene sequence: CDR1 MNHEY, CDR2 SVGAGI. DNA of the CDR3: TGTGCCAGCAGTTACGGCGGGGGCCGGCTAAGAGGCTACACCTTC. It specifies CASSYGGGRLRGYTF.

This clone counts as medium-sized. The chain links TRBV29-1 to TRBJ1-1; D is unresolved. This CDR3 spans 12 amino acids. Germline loops: CDR1 SQVTM, CDR2 ANQGSEA. V lost 4 bases, J lost 4 bases, and 10 bases lay in between. The CDR3 protein is CSVGGRSTEAFF. As DNA, the CDR3 is TGCAGCGTTGGCGGGAGGAGCACTGAAGCTTTCTTT.

CDR3 loop: CASLDRGNTDTQYF. The CDR3 bases are TGTGCCAGTCTAGACAGGGGAAACACAGATACGCAGTATTTT. V usage is TRBV2 and J usage is TRBJ2-3, with TRBD1 matching 8 bases. Germline assignment: CDR1 SNHLY and CDR2 FYNNEI. The CDR3 totals 14 residues. Trimming at V came to 9 bases and at J to 2 bases, leaving 7 bases not matched to a gene.

The chain links TRBV29-1 to TRBJ2-3; D remains unclear. The CDR3 is 11 amino acids. Germline loops: CDR1 SQVTM, CDR2 ANQGSEA. V lost 6 bases and J 0 bases, leaving 4 bases between the germline ends. CDR3 nucleotide sequence: TGCAGCGTAGACAGCACAGATACGCAGTATTTT. Translated: CSVDSTDTQYF.

A single count supports this clone. The CDR3 bases are TGTGCCAGCAGTTCAGCGGGACAGCCTTACAATGAGCAGTTCTTC. This sequence encodes CASSSAGQPYNEQFF. This sequence joins TRBV28 and TRBJ2-1; D possibly matches TRBD1 or TRBD2 (7 bases each). The CDR3 has 15 amino acids. V lost 4 bases and J 4 bases, leaving 14 bases between the germline ends. The germline gives CDR1 MDHEN, CDR2 SYDVKM.

This clone was detected a few times. The CDR3 nucleotides read TGTGCCAGCAGCTTAGCAGGGGGCCCCATGAACACTGAAGCTTTCTTT. Its translation: CASSLAGGPMNTEAFF. This chain uses TRBV7-2 with TRBJ1-1; TRBD1 aligns across 7 bases. CDR3 length: 16 amino acids. J gave up 0 bases and V 0 bases, and 4 bases lay outside the gene matches. The germline V gene encodes CDR1 SGHTA and CDR2 FQGNSA.

V is TRBV19 and J is TRBJ1-3, with D unresolved. CDR1 is LNHDA and CDR2 is SQIVND in the germline V gene (reference sequence). Deletions cut 6 bases from V and 7 bases from J, with 7 bases between. The CDR3 has 11 amino acids. The CDR3 is CASRYMNTIYF. CDR3 sequence (DNA): TGTGCCAGTAGATACATGAACACCATATATTTT. The variable domain in full, completed from reference TRBV19 and TRBJ1-3, reads DGGITQSPKYLFRKEGQNVTLSCEQNLNHDAMYWYRQDPGQGLRLIYYSQIVNDFQKGDIAEGYSVSREKKESFPLTVTSAQKNPTAFYLCASRYMNTIYFGEGSWLTVV.

The rearrangement joins TRBV27 to TRBJ2-1; perhaps TRBD2 as D (6 bases). Trimming shortened V by 0 bases and J by 4 bases, and 10 bases separated the two germline ends. Germline CDR1 and CDR2: MNHEY and SMNVEV (reference sequence). The CDR3 totals 15 residues. This CDR3 is CASSLSGTFYNEQFF. In nucleotides, the CDR3 is TGTGCCAGCAGTTTATCGGGGACTTTTTACAATGAGCAGTTCTTC.

In this sample, this clone turned up a few times. The chain joins TRBV29-1 to TRBJ2-7; 7 nucleotides agree with TRBD2. Germline CDR1 is SQVTM and CDR2 is ANQGSEA. The CDR3 has 13 amino acids. V shed 4 bases, J shed 1 base, and the junction held 4 bases outside the gene matches. The CDR3 region is CSVAGGSSYEQYF. In DNA form, the CDR3 reads TGCAGCGTTGCCGGGGGGTCATCCTACGAGCAGTACTTC.

V usage is TRBV29-1 and J usage is TRBJ2-2; a possible D gene is TRBD1 (6 bases). V was pared by 7 bases and J by 3 bases, with 12 bases between. This CDR3 contains 13 residues. Germline V gene sequence: CDR1 SQVTM, CDR2 ANQGSEA. The DNA of the CDR3 is TGCAGCGCGGAACAGGGCTACACCGGGGAGCTGTTTTTT. Translated: CSAEQGYTGELFF.

This chain links TRBV5-6 with TRBJ2-7, with D maybe TRBD2 (7 bases). Trimming took off 0 bases at V and 5 bases at J, with 15 bases between the two ends. Germline V gene data show CDR1 as SGHDT and CDR2 as YYEEEE. This CDR3 has 15 residues. CDR3 in DNA: TGTGCCAGCAGCTTGGTGGCGGGGGCTGACCACGAGCAGTACTTC. Translated, it gives CASSLVAGADHEQYF.

This sequence joins TRBV6-6 and TRBJ1-1; a possible D gene is TRBD1 (5 bases). This CDR3 has 15 amino acids. CDR1 MNHNY and CDR2 SVGAGI come from the germline V gene (reference sequence). Deletions cut 7 bases from V and 2 bases from J, with 17 bases between. This chain's CDR3 is CASTARTGSNTEAFF. The DNA for the CDR3 is TGTGCCAGCACCGCTCGTACAGGCTCCAACACTGAAGCTTTCTTT.

V is TRBV4-3 and J is TRBJ2-2, with D perhaps matching TRBD2 (5 bases). The germline V gene encodes CDR1 LGHNA and CDR2 YSLEER. V gave up 2 bases and J gave up 4 bases, with 11 bases separating them. The CDR3 is made up of 15 amino acids. The chain's CDR3 is CASSQTGLTTGELFF. The CDR3 nucleotides are TGCGCCAGCAGCCAAACCGGACTCACCACCGGGGAGCTGTTTTTT.

The chain links TRBV9 to TRBJ2-5, with 9 bases fitting TRBD1. The CDR3 runs to 16 residues. The germline V gene encodes CDR1 SGDLS and CDR2 YYNGEE. After removal of 0 bases from V and 4 bases from J, the junction contained 7 bases not matched to a gene. The CDR3 here is CASSVEGTGMGETQYF. The CDR3 DNA reads TGTGCCAGCAGCGTAGAAGGGACAGGGATGGGAGAGACCCAGTACTTC.

The rearrangement links TRBV9 to TRBJ2-5; D perhaps matches TRBD2 (6 bases). The J call could be wrong; TRBJ2-7 is a better fit for the DNA end. Germline CDR1 is SGDLS and CDR2 is YYNGEE. The CDR3 length is 15 residues. CDR3: CASSVEQTSSYEQYF. CDR3 DNA sequence: TGTGCCAGCAGCGTCGAACAGACTAGCTCCTACGAGCAGTACTTC.

V is TRBV5-1 and J is TRBJ2-2; no firm D call. V was trimmed by 4 bases and J by 3 bases, leaving 13 bases between them. This CDR3 region has 15 residues. Germline CDR1 is SGHRS and CDR2 is YFSETQ. CDR3 residues: CASSLYKTDTGELFF. As DNA, the CDR3 is TGCGCCAGCAGCCTCTACAAAACCGACACCGGGGAGCTGTTTTTT.

This clone was picked up a small number of times. This rearrangement joins TRBV28 to TRBJ1-4; TRBD1 is a possible D gene (6 bases). Trimming pared 5 bases from V and 0 bases from J, leaving 28 bases between. The germline V gene encodes CDR1 MDHEN and CDR2 SYDVKM. The CDR3 extends over 21 amino acids. CDR3 sequence reads: CASSLFLEGLGQSATNEKLFF. Here the CDR3 DNA reads TGTGCCAGCAGTCTCTTTCTTGAAGGACTCGGACAGTCTGCAACTAATGAAAAACTGTTTTTT.

The genes are TRBV19 and TRBJ1-2, with no clear D. The V end lost 3 bases, the J end lost 5 bases, and 19 bases lay between the germline ends. Germline-derived CDR1 and CDR2 are LNHDA and SQIVND (reference sequence). This CDR3 comprises 16 residues. The CDR3 loop is CASSMSSLAVIYGYTF. As DNA, the CDR3 is TGTGCCAGTAGTATGAGTTCCCTGGCGGTGATTTATGGCTACACCTTC.

The chain employs TRBV13 and TRBJ2-2; 9 bases are a match to TRBD1. The CDR3 sequence is 16 residues long. The V segment lost 2 bases and the J segment 1 base; nucleotides outside the gene matches: 2. Looked up from germline, CDR1 is PRHDT and CDR2 is FYEKMQ (reference sequence). The chain's CDR3 is CASSLKGQGNTGELFF. The CDR3 bases are TGTGCCAGCAGCTTAAAGGGACAGGGGAACACCGGGGAGCTGTTTTTT.

This sequence joins TRBV19 and TRBJ1-5; weak D call: TRBD1 (5 bases). This CDR3 has 15 amino acids. Germline V gene sequence: CDR1 LNHDA, CDR2 SQIVND (reference sequence). Trimming cost V 1 base and J 6 bases, with 13 bases left between them. The CDR3 loop is CASSIASGSRQPQHF. DNA for the CDR3: TGTGCCAGTAGTATAGCTTCAGGGTCTCGTCAGCCCCAGCATTTT.

In its sample, this clone was seen once. The junction does not match germline at one end; this may be a read error. The rearrangement joins TRBV29-1 to TRBJ2-3; D is perhaps TRBD1 (6 bases). Germline V gives CDR1 SQVTM, CDR2 ANQGSEA. The CDR3 has 11 residues. The CDR3 DNA reads TGCAGCGTTGAAGAAACTCGGAACAGGGATTTT. Protein: CSVEETRNRDF.

V gene TRBV7-9 combines with J gene TRBJ2-3; D is uncertain. The CDR3 has 13 residues. Between the trimmed V and J ends, which lost 3 bases and 1 base, there was a span of 5 bases. Germline V CDR1 and CDR2: SEHNR, FQNEAQ (reference sequence). The CDR3 coding sequence is TGTGCCAGCAGCTTGTGGGGCACAGATACGCAGTATTTT. Protein product: CASSLWGTDTQYF.

This rearrangement joins TRBV19 to TRBJ2-7; no firm D call. Trimming cost V 4 bases and J 2 bases, with 9 bases left between them. Per germline, CDR1 LNHDA and CDR2 SQIVND (reference sequence). CDR3 length: 13 residues. The CDR3 reads CASSKSTAYEQYF. For the CDR3, the DNA is TGTGCCAGTAGTAAATCGACGGCCTACGAGCAGTACTTC.

This clone appeared a few times. The gene calls are TRBV10-2 and TRBJ1-1; no definite D call. CDR3 length: 11 amino acids. With 7 bases removed from V and 3 bases from J, the gap between germline ends came to 6 bases. Looked up from germline, CDR1 is WSHSY and CDR2 is SAAADI. The CDR3: CASTVDTEAFF. CDR3 bases: TGCGCCAGCACTGTGGACACTGAAGCTTTCTTT.